These 9 T cell receptor beta chains came from one sample sequenced in a study of cytomegalovirus exposure and HLA in healthy donors (dated by TCRdb to about 2017). The method behind the library was the immunoSEQ multiplex PCR assay. The multiplex PCR relied on a mix of 60 forward primers for TCR Vbeta segments and 13 reverse primers for TCR Jbeta segments. Imported from immuneACCESS, the table was reduced by TCRdb to in-frame sequences with V and J called. These copies leave out some clones; in studies compared against another copy, an unresolved V gene accounts for under half, and the cause of the remainder is not known. The sample table holds 150,000 to 200,000 clones, of which more than 80% were seen once. The biggest ten clones account for 0.65% of the sample. Sequences were obtained from PBMCs. All receptors come from a boy under 18 in good health and CMV-seronegative.

The genes are TRBV6-5 and TRBJ1-6; TRBD1 matches at 10 bases. Unmatched junction bases numbered 3, after V lost 0 bases and J lost 7 bases. The CDR3 extends over 16 amino acids. Germline V CDR1 and CDR2: MNHEY, SVGAGI. CDR3 amino acids: CASSYSPGQGNSPLHF. The CDR3 nucleotides read TGTGCCAGCAGTTACTCTCCGGGACAGGGGAATTCACCCCTCCACTTT.

This sequence joins TRBV19 and TRBJ2-4, with D perhaps TRBD1 (6 bases). Germline lookup yields CDR1 LNHDA and CDR2 SQIVND (reference sequence). CDR3 length equals 18 residues. V shed 0 bases and J shed 0 bases, with 15 bases lying between them. The DNA for the CDR3 is TGTGCCAGTAGTATAGACCGTCAGGGGCTGATAGCCAAAAACATTCAGTACTTC. Its translation is CASSIDRQGLIAKNIQYF.

Turning to this clone: Other DNA sequences within the sample encode an identical CDR3. The rearrangement uses TRBV7-3 and TRBJ1-1, with a tentative D call TRBD1 (5 bases). Germline assignment: CDR1 SGHTA and CDR2 FQGTGA. CDR3 size: 14 residues. V dropped 5 bases and J dropped 0 bases, with 10 bases sitting between them. The CDR3 spells CASSVDSLNTEAFF. CDR3 coding DNA: TGTGCCAGCAGCGTTGACAGTTTGAACACTGAAGCTTTCTTT.

The chain recombines TRBV19 with TRBJ1-1; D uncertain. The CDR3 sequence is 16 residues long. Trimming left V 5 bases short and J 6 bases short, with 22 bases between. Germline V lookup: CDR1 LNHDA, CDR2 SQIVND (reference sequence). In DNA, the CDR3 is TGTGCCAGTAGTCCCGTTGGGCGGGAAGCGCTCCCTGAAGCTTTCTTT. It specifies CASSPVGREALPEAFF.

The rearrangement links TRBV29-1 to TRBJ2-7; weak D call: TRBD2 (7 bases). V lost 6 bases, J lost 0 bases, and 21 bases lay in between. This CDR3 has 16 amino acids. The germline CDR1 and CDR2 sequences are SQVTM and ANQGSEA. CDR3 sequence reads: CSVGGFWGGPSYEQYF. The CDR3 region has the DNA TGCAGCGTGGGGGGTTTTTGGGGGGGCCCCTCCTACGAGCAGTACTTC.

J is TRBJ2-3 and V is TRBV5-5; 8 nucleotides align to TRBD2. This CDR3 has 16 residues. CDR1 is SGHKS and CDR2 is YYEKEE in the germline V gene (reference sequence). With V trimmed by 5 bases and J by 0 bases, 8 bases remained unmatched. For the CDR3, the DNA is TGTGCCAGCAGTAGTGTCCTAGCGGGTAGCACAGATACGCAGTATTTT. It translates to CASSSVLAGSTDTQYF.

This clone was seen a handful of times. V and J are TRBV6-5 and TRBJ1-3; 7 bases are shared with TRBD1. The CDR3 extends over 14 amino acids. With 4 bases clipped from V and 4 bases from J, the junction kept 4 bases outside the gene matches. Germline V gene sequence: CDR1 MNHEY, CDR2 SVGAGI. As DNA, the CDR3 is TGTGCCAGCAGTTCCTCGACAGGGGGAAACACCATATATTTT. This translates into CASSSSTGGNTIYF.

This clone is a singleton in its sample. The chain links TRBV2 to TRBJ2-3; weak D call: TRBD2 (5 bases). CDR1 and CDR2 (germline): SNHLY, FYNNEI. The CDR3 contains 18 residues. The V gene lost 4 bases and the J gene lost 0 bases, with 20 bases spanning the gap. Written as DNA, the CDR3 is TGTGCCAGCAGTGGCAAACAGAGCGGACCCGGCAGCACAGATACGCAGTATTTT. Residues: CASSGKQSGPGSTDTQYF.

The gene calls are TRBV7-9 and TRBJ2-1; 16 nucleotides align to TRBD2. The germline V gene has CDR1 SEHNR and CDR2 FQNEAQ (reference sequence). CDR3 size: 18 residues. Unmatched junction bases numbered 6, after V lost 1 base and J lost 6 bases. This CDR3 reads CASSLVGLAGGKGNEQFF. The CDR3 coding sequence is TGTGCCAGCAGCTTAGTGGGACTAGCGGGAGGGAAGGGCAATGAGCAGTTCTTC.